The rows below give T cell receptor beta chains drawn from one sample of a study of T cell changes during pregnancy in multiple sclerosis. TCRdb's copy holds only in-frame clones and misses some; the assay was immunoSEQ multiplex PCR. The table includes approximately 100,000 clones, over 85% detected once. Source: peripheral blood, taken in the first trimester of pregnancy. Receptor source: a female donor with multiple sclerosis, enrolled in a pregnancy study. Both conserved end residues are part of each CDR3. D genes are given only for firm matches. Expanded clones are given a class, and other clones once, few, many or no size at all.

v_call,d_call,clone_size,j_call,cdr3_aa,cdr3_nt
TRBV2,TRBD1,.,TRBJ1-2,CAITTGPAYGYTF,TGTGCCATTACGACAGGGCCCGCCTATGGCTACACCTTC
TRBV4-1,TRBD1,.,TRBJ1-6,CASSYLGDRTIFHF,TGCGCCAGCAGCTATTTAGGGGACAGGACGATTTTCCACTTT
TRBV5-1,.,.,TRBJ2-5,CASSYQTGTQYF,TGCGCCAGCAGCTATCAGACAGGGACCCAGTACTTC
TRBV7-6,.,.,TRBJ2-7,CASSYNSRDYEQYF,TGTGCCAGCAGCTACAACTCCCGGGACTACGAGCAGTACTTC
TRBV5-1,.,.,TRBJ1-6,CASSLAGLSYNSPLHF,TGCGCCAGCAGCTTGGCCGGACTCTCCTATAATTCACCCCTCCACTTT
TRBV14,.,.,TRBJ1-1,CASSPIGGAGTEAFF,TGTGCCAGCAGCCCAATCGGGGGGGCAGGGACTGAAGCTTTCTTT
TRBV7-2,.,.,TRBJ2-7,CASSQTGLPYEQYF,TGTGCCAGCAGCCAGACGGGACTCCCCTACGAGCAGTACTTC
TRBV30,.,.,TRBJ1-1,CAWSVGAGRTEAFF,TGTGCCTGGAGTGTAGGCGCAGGGCGTACTGAAGCTTTCTTT
TRBV2,.,.,TRBJ1-2,CASIRDTPEGYTF,TGTGCCAGCATTCGGGACACCCCAGAGGGCTACACCTTC
TRBV6-1,.,few,TRBJ2-7,CASSEASGGTYEQYF,TGTGCCAGCAGTGAAGCTAGCGGCGGTACCTACGAGCAGTACTTC
TRBV6-5,.,.,TRBJ1-1,CASSYGGSTEAFF,TGTGCCAGCAGTTACGGGGGGAGCACTGAAGCTTTCTTT
TRBV6-5,TRBD1,.,TRBJ1-4,CASRQGGGEKLFF,TGTGCCAGCAGACAGGGGGGAGGGGAAAAACTGTTTTTT
TRBV6-4,.,.,TRBJ1-2,CASSDRGLQGRANYGYTF,TGTGCCAGCAGTGATAGGGGGTTACAGGGCCGGGCTAACTATGGCTACACCTTC
TRBV9,.,.,TRBJ2-3,CASSAQEAFGDTQYF,TGTGCCAGCAGCGCCCAGGAGGCTTTCGGGGATACGCAGTATTTT
TRBV7-3,.,.,TRBJ2-5,CASSLTGKGLETQYF,TGTGCCAGCAGCTTAACAGGGAAGGGGTTGGAGACCCAGTACTTC
TRBV2,.,.,TRBJ1-2,CASSGEGGARSYTF,TGTGCCAGCAGTGGGGAAGGGGGGGCTAGGAGCTACACCTTC
TRBV27,TRBD1,.,TRBJ1-5,CASSPQGTGPNQPQHF,TGTGCCAGCAGTCCCCAAGGGACAGGCCCCAATCAGCCCCAGCATTTT
TRBV30,.,few,TRBJ1-1,CAWSVGLNTEAFF,TGTGCCTGGAGTGTGGGCTTGAACACTGAAGCTTTCTTT
TRBV9,TRBD1,.,TRBJ1-5,CASSAGTDSNQPQHF,TGTGCCAGCAGCGCCGGGACAGATAGCAATCAGCCCCAGCATTTT
TRBV27,TRBD1,.,TRBJ2-1,CASSLGTGTEQFF,TGTGCCAGCAGTTTAGGGACAGGGACTGAGCAGTTCTTC
TRBV5-5,.,.,TRBJ1-1,CASSPPTGSGEAFF,TGTGCCAGCAGCCCACCAACAGGGTCTGGTGAAGCTTTCTTT
TRBV14,TRBD2,.,TRBJ2-3,CASSQERTSGGSSASTDTQYF,TGTGCCAGCAGCCAAGAGAGGACTAGCGGGGGATCAAGCGCTAGCACAGATACGCAGTATTTT
TRBV19,.,.,TRBJ2-7,CASSMAGHTYF,TGTGCCAGTAGTATGGCCGGACATACGTACTTC
TRBV7-9,.,once,TRBJ1-1,CASDPFGGIMNTEAFF,TGTGCCAGCGACCCTTTTGGGGGGATTATGAACACTGAAGCTTTCTTT
TRBV9,.,.,TRBJ1-2,CASSVDGRDYGYTF,TGTGCCAGCAGCGTAGATGGCAGGGACTATGGCTACACCTTC
TRBV19,.,.,TRBJ1-5,CASSIQGSNQPQHF,TGTGCCAGTAGTATTCAGGGGAGCAATCAGCCCCAGCATTTT
TRBV2,.,.,TRBJ2-7,CASKGDFLREQYF,TGTGCCAGCAAGGGAGACTTCCTTAGGGAGCAGTACTTC
TRBV20-1,.,.,TRBJ2-7,CSAHEAYEQYF,TGCAGTGCCCACGAGGCCTACGAGCAGTACTTC
TRBV5-1,TRBD1,once,TRBJ2-7,CASSLTGDYEQYF,TGCGCCAGCAGCTTAACAGGGGACTACGAGCAGTACTTC
TRBV13,.,.,TRBJ2-3,CASRPDTTDTQYF,TGTGCCAGCAGGCCCGACACCACAGATACGCAGTATTTT
TRBV19,TRBD1,.,TRBJ2-6,CASSFDRGVSGANVLTF,TGTGCCAGTAGCTTTGACAGGGGAGTGTCTGGGGCCAACGTCCTGACTTTC
TRBV7-8,TRBD1,.,TRBJ1-2,CASSLARIDRGDGYTF,TGTGCCAGCAGCTTGGCTAGGATAGACAGGGGAGATGGCTACACCTTC
TRBV30,.,.,TRBJ2-7,CAWSRGHEQYF,TGTGCCTGGAGTCGTGGGCACGAGCAGTACTTC
TRBV9,TRBD1,.,TRBJ1-2,CASSPGQGNYGYTF,TGTGCCAGCAGCCCCGGACAGGGGAACTATGGCTACACCTTC
TRBV5-6,.,.,TRBJ2-7,CASSRQVVSYEQYF,TGTGCCAGCAGCCGACAGGTAGTCTCCTACGAGCAGTACTTC
TRBV2,TRBD2,.,TRBJ2-5,CASRKSLPSGERQETQYF,TGTGCCAGCAGGAAATCCCTACCTAGCGGTGAACGCCAAGAGACCCAGTACTTC
TRBV2,.,few,TRBJ1-1,CASTPNTNTEAFF,TGTGCCAGCACCCCGAACACGAACACTGAAGCTTTCTTT
TRBV7-9,.,.,TRBJ2-7,CASSTMGSYEQYF,TGTGCCAGCAGTACTATGGGTTCCTACGAGCAGTACTTC
TRBV9,.,.,TRBJ2-2,CASSVDLAATPGELFF,TGTGCCAGCAGCGTAGATCTAGCCGCAACTCCCGGGGAGCTGTTTTTT
TRBV7-6,.,.,TRBJ1-4,CASSLAGGDEKLFF,TGTGCCAGCAGCTTAGCTGGGGGGGATGAAAAACTGTTTTTT
TRBV13,.,.,TRBJ1-2,CASSLTGTYGYTF,TGTGCCAGCAGCTTAACAGGGACCTATGGCTACACCTTC
TRBV9,.,.,TRBJ2-5,CASSDSAELTPRETQYF,TGTGCCAGCAGCGATAGCGCGGAACTGACCCCCCGGGAGACCCAGTACTTC
TRBV11-2,.,.,TRBJ2-3,CASSLAGSLTDTQYF,TGTGCCAGCAGCTTAGCAGGGTCCCTCACAGATACGCAGTATTTT
TRBV27,TRBD1,.,TRBJ1-2,CASSLSGTVLRGYTF,TGTGCCAGCAGTCTCTCGGGGACAGTCCTTAGGGGCTACACCTTC
TRBV6-1,.,.,TRBJ2-2,CASRSQGEGTGELFF,TGTGCCAGCAGATCACAGGGCGAGGGCACCGGGGAGCTGTTTTTT
TRBV19,TRBD1,.,TRBJ1-5,CASEQGVRNQPQHF,TGTGCCAGCGAACAGGGGGTACGGAATCAGCCCCAGCATTTT
TRBV2,.,.,TRBJ1-1,CASRDRQHEAFF,TGTGCCAGCAGAGATAGACAGCATGAAGCTTTCTTT
TRBV19,.,.,TRBJ1-1,CASSPLGTEAFF,TGTGCCAGTAGTCCCCTCGGCACTGAAGCTTTCTTT
TRBV2,TRBD1,.,TRBJ2-2,CASKDRGEELPGELFF,TGTGCCAGCAAGGACAGGGGAGAAGAGTTGCCCGGGGAGCTGTTTTTT
TRBV5-3,.,.,TRBJ2-1,CARSYIAPDEQFF,TGTGCCAGAAGCTACATCGCCCCTGATGAGCAGTTCTTC
TRBV5-6,.,few,TRBJ2-7,CASSPRPESYEQYF,TGTGCCAGCAGCCCTCGACCGGAGTCCTACGAGCAGTACTTC
TRBV9,TRBD2,.,TRBJ2-1,CASSVGLAGAFGEQFF,TGTGCCAGCAGCGTCGGACTAGCGGGGGCCTTTGGAGAGCAGTTCTTC
TRBV5-4,TRBD1,.,TRBJ2-7,CASSHPTGTSYEQYF,TGTGCCAGCAGCCACCCGACAGGGACCTCCTACGAGCAGTACTTC
TRBV6-4,.,once,TRBJ1-6,CASSDSCLEGTAPCLYNSPLHF,TGTGCCAGCAGTGACTCGTGTCTGGAGGGCACGGCCCCATGTTTGTATAATTCACCCCTCCACTTT
TRBV5-1,.,.,TRBJ1-4,CASSLKQLANEKLFF,TGCGCCAGCAGCTTAAAACAGTTAGCGAATGAAAAACTGTTTTTT
TRBV10-2,.,.,TRBJ2-3,CASSLRVPDTQYF,TGCGCCAGCAGTTTGAGGGTACCAGATACGCAGTATTTT
TRBV7-9,.,.,TRBJ1-1,CASSFRTENTEAFF,TGTGCCAGCAGCTTCAGGACAGAGAACACTGAAGCTTTCTTT